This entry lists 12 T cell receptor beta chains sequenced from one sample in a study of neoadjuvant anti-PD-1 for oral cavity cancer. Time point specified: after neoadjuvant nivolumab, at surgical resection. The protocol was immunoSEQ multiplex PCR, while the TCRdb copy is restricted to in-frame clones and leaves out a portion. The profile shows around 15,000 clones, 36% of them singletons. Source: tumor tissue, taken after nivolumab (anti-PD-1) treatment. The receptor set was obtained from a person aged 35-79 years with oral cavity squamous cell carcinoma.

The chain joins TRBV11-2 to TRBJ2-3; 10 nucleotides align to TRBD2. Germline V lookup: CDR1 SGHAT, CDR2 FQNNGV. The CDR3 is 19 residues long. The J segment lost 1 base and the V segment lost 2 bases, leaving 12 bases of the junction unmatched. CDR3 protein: CASSLRRTGLAGGTDTQYF. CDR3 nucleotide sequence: TGTGCCAGCAGCTTAAGGAGGACGGGGCTAGCGGGGGGCACAGATACGCAGTATTTT.

The DNA for the CDR3 is TGTGCCAGCAGTTACCTCGGGACTCAGCAGTTCTTC. It specifies CASSYLGTQQFF. This chain links TRBV6-5 with TRBJ2-1; a weak D match, TRBD2 (6 bases). Trimming removed 2 bases from V and 11 bases from J, with 10 bases in between. From germline, CDR1 is MNHEY and CDR2 SVGAGI. This CDR3 contains 12 residues.

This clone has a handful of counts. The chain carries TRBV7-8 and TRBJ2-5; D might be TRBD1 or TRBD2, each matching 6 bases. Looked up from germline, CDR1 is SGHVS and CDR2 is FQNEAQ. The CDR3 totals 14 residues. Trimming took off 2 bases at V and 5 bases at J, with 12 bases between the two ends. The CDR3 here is CASSLMGGWETQYF. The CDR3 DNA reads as TGTGCCAGCAGCTTAATGGGGGGCTGGGAGACCCAGTACTTC.

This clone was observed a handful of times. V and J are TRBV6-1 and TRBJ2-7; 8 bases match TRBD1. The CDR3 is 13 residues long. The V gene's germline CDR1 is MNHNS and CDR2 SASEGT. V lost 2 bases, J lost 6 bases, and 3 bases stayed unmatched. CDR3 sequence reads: CASSEQGAVEQYF. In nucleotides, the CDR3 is TGTGCCAGCAGTGAACAGGGGGCTGTCGAGCAGTACTTC.

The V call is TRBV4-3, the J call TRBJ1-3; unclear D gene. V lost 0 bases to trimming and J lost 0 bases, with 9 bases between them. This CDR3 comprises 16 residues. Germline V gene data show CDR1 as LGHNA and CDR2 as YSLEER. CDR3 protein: CASSQDLEHSGNTIYF. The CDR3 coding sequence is TGCGCCAGCAGCCAAGACCTGGAGCACTCTGGAAACACCATATATTTT.

CDR3 protein: CASRQGAGGRIQETQYF. Written as DNA, the CDR3 is TGTGCCAGCAGGCAGGGGGCGGGGGGCCGGATACAAGAGACCCAGTACTTC. V usage is TRBV2 and J usage is TRBJ2-5; D assignment may be TRBD1 or TRBD2 (8 bases each). Germline V CDR1 and CDR2: SNHLY, FYNNEI. This CDR3 comprises 17 residues. V was trimmed by 6 bases and J by 2 bases, leaving 22 bases between them.

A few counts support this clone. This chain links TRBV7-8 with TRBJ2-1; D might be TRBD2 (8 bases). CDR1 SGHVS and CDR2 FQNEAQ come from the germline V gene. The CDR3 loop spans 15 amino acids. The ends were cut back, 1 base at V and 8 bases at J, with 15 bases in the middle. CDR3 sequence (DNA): TGTGCCAGCAGCTTAGGGACTAGCACAGGGGATGAGCAGTTCTTC. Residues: CASSLGTSTGDEQFF.

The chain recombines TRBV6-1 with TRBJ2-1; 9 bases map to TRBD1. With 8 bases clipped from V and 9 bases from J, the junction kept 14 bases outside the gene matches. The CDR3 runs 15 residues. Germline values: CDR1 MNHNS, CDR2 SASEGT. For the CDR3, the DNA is TGTGCCAGCCCCGAACCGGGACAGGGTCTGCGTGAGCAGTTCTTC. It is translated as CASPEPGQGLREQFF.

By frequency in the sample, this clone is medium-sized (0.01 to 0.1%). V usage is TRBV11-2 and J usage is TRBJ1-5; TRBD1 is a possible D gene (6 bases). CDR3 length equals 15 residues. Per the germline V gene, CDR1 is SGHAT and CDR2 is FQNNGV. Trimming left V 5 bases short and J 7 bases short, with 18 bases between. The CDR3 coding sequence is TGTGCCAGCAGCCGCACAGGCGGGGGCCTACAGCCCCAGCATTTT. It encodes CASSRTGGGLQPQHF.

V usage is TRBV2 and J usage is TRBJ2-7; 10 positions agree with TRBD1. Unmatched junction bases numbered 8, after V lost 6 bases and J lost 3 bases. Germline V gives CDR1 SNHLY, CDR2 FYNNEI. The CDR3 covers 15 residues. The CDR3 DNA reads TGTGCCAGCAGGGGGACAGGGGACAGAAGCTACGAGCAGTACTTC. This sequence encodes CASRGTGDRSYEQYF. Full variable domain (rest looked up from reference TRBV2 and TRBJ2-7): EPEVTQTPSHQVTQMGQEVILRCVPISNHLYFYWYRQILGQKVEFLVSFYNNEISEKSEIFDDQFSVERPDGSNFTLKIRSTKLEDSAMYFCASRGTGDRSYEQYFGPGTRLTVT.

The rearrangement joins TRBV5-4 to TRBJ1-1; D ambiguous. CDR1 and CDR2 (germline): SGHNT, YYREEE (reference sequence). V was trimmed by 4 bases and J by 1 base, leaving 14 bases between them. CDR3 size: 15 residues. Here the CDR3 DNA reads TGTGCCAGCAGCGCATATCAGGTTACGAACACTGAAGCTTTCTTT. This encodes CASSAYQVTNTEAFF.

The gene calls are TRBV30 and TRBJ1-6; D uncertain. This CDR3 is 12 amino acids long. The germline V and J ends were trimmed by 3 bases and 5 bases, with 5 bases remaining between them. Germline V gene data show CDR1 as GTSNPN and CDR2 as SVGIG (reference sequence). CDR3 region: CAWRDNNSPLHF. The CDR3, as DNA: TGTGCCTGGAGAGATAATAATTCACCCCTCCACTTT.